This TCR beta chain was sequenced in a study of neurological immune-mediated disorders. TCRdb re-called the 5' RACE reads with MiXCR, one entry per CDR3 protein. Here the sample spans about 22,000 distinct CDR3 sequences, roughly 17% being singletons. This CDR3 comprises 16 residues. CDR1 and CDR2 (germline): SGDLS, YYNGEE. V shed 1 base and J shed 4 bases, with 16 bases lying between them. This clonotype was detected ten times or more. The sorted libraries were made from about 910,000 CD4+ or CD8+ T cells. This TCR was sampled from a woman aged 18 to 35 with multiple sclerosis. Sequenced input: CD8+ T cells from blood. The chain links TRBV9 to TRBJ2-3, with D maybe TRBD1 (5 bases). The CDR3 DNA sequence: TGTGCCAGCAGCGTATCTAGTGGGGCGCCGGCAGATACGCAGTATTTT. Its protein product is CASSVSSGAPADTQYF.